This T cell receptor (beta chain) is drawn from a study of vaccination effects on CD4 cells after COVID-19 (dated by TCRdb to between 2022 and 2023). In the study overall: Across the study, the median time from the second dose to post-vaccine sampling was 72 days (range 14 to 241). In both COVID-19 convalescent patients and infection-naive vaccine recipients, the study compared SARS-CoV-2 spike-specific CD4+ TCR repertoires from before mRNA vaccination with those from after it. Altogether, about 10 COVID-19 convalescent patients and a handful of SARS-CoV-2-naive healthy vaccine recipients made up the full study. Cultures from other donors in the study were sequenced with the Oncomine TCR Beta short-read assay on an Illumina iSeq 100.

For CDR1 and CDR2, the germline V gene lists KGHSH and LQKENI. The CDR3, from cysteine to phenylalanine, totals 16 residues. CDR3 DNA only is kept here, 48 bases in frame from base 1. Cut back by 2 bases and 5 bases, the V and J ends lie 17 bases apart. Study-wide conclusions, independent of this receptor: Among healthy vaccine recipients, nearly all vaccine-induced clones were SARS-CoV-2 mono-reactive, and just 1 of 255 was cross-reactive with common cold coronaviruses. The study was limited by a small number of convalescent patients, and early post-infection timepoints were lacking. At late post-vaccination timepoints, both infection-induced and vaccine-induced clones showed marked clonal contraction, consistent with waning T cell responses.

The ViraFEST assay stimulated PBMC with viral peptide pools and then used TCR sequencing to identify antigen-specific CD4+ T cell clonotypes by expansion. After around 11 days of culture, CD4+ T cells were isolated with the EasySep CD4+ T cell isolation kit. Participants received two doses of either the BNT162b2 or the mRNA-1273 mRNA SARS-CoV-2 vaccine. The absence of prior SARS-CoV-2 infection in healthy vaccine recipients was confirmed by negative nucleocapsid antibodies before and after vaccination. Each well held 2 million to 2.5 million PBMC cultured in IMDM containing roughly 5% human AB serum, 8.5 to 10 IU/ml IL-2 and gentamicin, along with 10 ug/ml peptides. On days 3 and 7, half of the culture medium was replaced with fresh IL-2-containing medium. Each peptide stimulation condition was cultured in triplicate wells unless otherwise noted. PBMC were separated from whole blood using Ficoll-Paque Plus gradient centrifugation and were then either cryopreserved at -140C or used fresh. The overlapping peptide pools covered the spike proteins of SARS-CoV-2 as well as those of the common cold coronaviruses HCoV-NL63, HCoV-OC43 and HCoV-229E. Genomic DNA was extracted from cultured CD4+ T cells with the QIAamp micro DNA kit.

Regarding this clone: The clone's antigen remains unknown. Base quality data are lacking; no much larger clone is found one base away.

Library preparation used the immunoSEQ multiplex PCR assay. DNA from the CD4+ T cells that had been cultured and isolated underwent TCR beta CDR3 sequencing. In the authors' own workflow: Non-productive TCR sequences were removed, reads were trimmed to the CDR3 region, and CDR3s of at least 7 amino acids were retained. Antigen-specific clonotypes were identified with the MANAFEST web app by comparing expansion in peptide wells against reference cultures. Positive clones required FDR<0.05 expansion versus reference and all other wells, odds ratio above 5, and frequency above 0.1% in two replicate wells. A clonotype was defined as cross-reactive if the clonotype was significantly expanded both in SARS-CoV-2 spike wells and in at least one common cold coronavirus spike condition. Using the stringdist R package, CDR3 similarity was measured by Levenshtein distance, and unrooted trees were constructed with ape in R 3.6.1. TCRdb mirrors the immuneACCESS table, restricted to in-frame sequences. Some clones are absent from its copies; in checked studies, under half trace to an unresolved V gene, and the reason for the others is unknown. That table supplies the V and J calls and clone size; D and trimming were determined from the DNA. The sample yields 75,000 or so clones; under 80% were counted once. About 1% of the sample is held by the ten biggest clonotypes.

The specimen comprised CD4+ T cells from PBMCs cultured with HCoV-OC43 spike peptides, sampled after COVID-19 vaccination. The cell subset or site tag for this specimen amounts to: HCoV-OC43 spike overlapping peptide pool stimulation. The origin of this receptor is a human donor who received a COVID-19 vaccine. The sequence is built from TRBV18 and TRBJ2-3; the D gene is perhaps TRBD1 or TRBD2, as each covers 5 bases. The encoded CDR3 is CASSPAGTGSRDTQYF. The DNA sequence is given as TGTGCCAGCTCACCAGCAGGGACGGGGTCCAGAGATACGCAGTATTTT.